The subject of this entry is one T cell receptor beta chain. Mismatch with germline at one junction end may stem from a read error. CDR3 length: 16 amino acids. CDR1 and CDR2 (germline): SSHAT, FNYEAQ (reference sequence). This specimen belongs to a study of blood T cell repertoires in COVID-19. Study-wide background: Acute-phase and convalescent COVID-19 samples originated in the United States, Italy and Spain. T cells, B-cell-depleted T cells, or PBMCs provided the cDNA or gDNA that served as material.

Authors' data handling: Amplification of reference gene primers was used by the study to estimate nucleated cell counts. Method: immunoSEQ multiplex PCR; TCRdb's copy keeps in-frame clones and lacks some. V and J calls and clone size are given by that table; D and trimming were obtained from the DNA. The sample includes about 49,000 clones, 81% of them seen just once. The V gene is TRBV7-7, the J gene TRBJ2-5; TRBD2 matches 10 bases. This TCR was sampled from a woman of 80 years or more with COVID-19, enrolled during active disease. The sequenced material came from peripheral blood. The CDR3 protein is CASSLAASGSRETQYF. In DNA form, the CDR3 reads TGTGCTAGCAGCTTAGCCGCTAGCGGGAGTCGAGAGACCCAGTACTTC.